This T cell receptor (beta chain) was captured by sequencing in a study of T cell clonotyping in hematopoietic cell transplantation. In regard to this clone: Its antigen remains unknown.

V lost 6 bases and J lost 8, with 20 bases in between. In germline, CDR1 is GTSNPN, CDR2 SVGIG (reference sequence). CDR3 length: 15 amino acids. Points from the study as a whole: Few recipient clonotypes overlapped donors; over 95% were de novo at given depth.

TCRdb keeps only in-frame clones here, not all; method: immunoSEQ multiplex PCR. The data show some 2,500 clones, roughly three quarters seen once. The J gene is TRBJ1-6, the V gene TRBV30; D might be TRBD1 (6 bases). The starting material was peripheral blood mononuclear cells, obtained 180 days after allogeneic stem cell transplant. This clonotype originated in a male patient aged 55 to 70 who had an allogeneic stem cell transplant, so T cells may come from the graft donor. Some clones in this sample may be carry-over from other donors' samples. The CDR3 is CACLKGGDGYSPLHF. CDR3 DNA sequence: TGTGCCTGTCTTAAGGGGGGAGATGGGTATTCACCCCTCCACTTT.